A single sample is the source of the 15 T cell receptor beta chains below, sequenced in a study of OX40 agonist ivuxolimab in advanced cancers. The repertoire was sequenced with immunoSEQ multiplex PCR; TCRdb's copy has only in-frame clones and lacks some. The sample holds about 20,000 clones, 70% to 85% seen once. Sample: CD4+ or CD8+ T cells sorted from blood, taken in a trial of the OX40 agonist ivuxolimab. All receptors derive from an adult with an advanced solid tumor such as melanoma, head and neck, liver or kidney cancer.

The chain couples TRBV5-4 to TRBJ2-7; D uncertain. The CDR3 consists of 11 residues. Trimming pared 5 bases from V and 9 bases from J, leaving 12 bases between. Per germline, CDR1 SGHNT and CDR2 YYREEE (reference sequence). CDR3 nucleotide sequence: TGTGCCAGCAGGGGCGGTGGAAGGCAGTACTTC. Translation gives CASRGGGRQYF.

This chain links TRBV11-1 with TRBJ2-7; 10 bases fit TRBD1. J was trimmed by 5 bases and V by 3 bases; bases with no gene match: 1. The CDR3 has 13 amino acids. CDR1 and CDR2 (germline): SGHAT, FQDESV (reference sequence). DNA of the CDR3: TGTGCCAGCAGCTTGGGGACAGGGGACGAGCAGTACTTC. It translates to CASSLGTGDEQYF.

J is TRBJ1-5 and V is TRBV27, with D unclear. The CDR3 is 15 amino acids. The V end was cut by 0 bases, the J end by 0 bases, with 6 bases between. CDR1 is MNHEY and CDR2 is SMNVEV in the germline V gene (reference sequence). The CDR3 DNA is TGTGCCAGCAGTTTATCGCCACCTAGCAATCAGCCCCAGCATTTT. Translation gives CASSLSPPSNQPQHF.

The V and J genes are TRBV5-6 and TRBJ2-7; D is uncertain. The CDR3 sequence is 11 residues long. V dropped 0 bases and J dropped 4 bases, with 2 bases sitting between them. Germline-derived CDR1 and CDR2 are SGHDT and YYEEEE. The CDR3 here is CASSLGYEQYF. The CDR3 DNA is TGTGCCAGCAGCTTGGGTTACGAGCAGTACTTC.

The V and J genes are TRBV4-1 and TRBJ2-5, with D possibly matching TRBD1 (5 bases). The V gene lost 0 bases and the J gene lost 2 bases, with 10 bases spanning the gap. This CDR3 has 15 residues. Germline lookup yields CDR1 MGHRA and CDR2 YSYEKL. In DNA form, the CDR3 reads TGCGCCAGCAGCCAAGAGGTTACAGGTCAAGAGACCCAGTACTTC. It translates to CASSQEVTGQETQYF.

This chain joins TRBV5-4 and TRBJ2-7; D gene ambiguous. Germline CDR1 is SGHNT and CDR2 is YYREEE (reference sequence). V was shortened by 2 bases and J by 1 base, with 7 bases between the two germline ends. This CDR3 is 13 amino acids long. The CDR3 DNA sequence: TGTGCCAGCAGCTTCTTCGGGTCCTACGAGCAGTACTTC. Translation gives CASSFFGSYEQYF.

This clone was seen more than once but under ten times. The chain recombines TRBV4-1 with TRBJ2-3, with a weak D call TRBD2 (6 bases). The CDR3 covers 16 residues. Germline V CDR1 and CDR2: MGHRA, YSYEKL. V lost 0 bases and J lost 5, with 15 bases in between. The CDR3 nucleotides read TGCGCCAGCAGCCAAGATGCGGGGAATAAGGGAGATACGCAGTATTTT. Protein product: CASSQDAGNKGDTQYF.

V gene TRBV29-1 combines with J gene TRBJ1-1, with D possibly being TRBD1 (5 bases). CDR1 and CDR2 (germline): SQVTM, ANQGSEA. The length of the CDR3 is 12 residues. Between the trimmed V and J ends, which lost 7 bases and 4 bases, there was a span of 13 bases. The CDR3 reads CSDQGGGTEAFF. CDR3 nucleotide sequence: TGCAGCGATCAGGGAGGAGGCACTGAAGCTTTCTTT.

The chain uses TRBV7-2 and TRBJ2-1, with D possibly being TRBD1 or TRBD2 (5 bases each). The CDR3 is made up of 13 amino acids. The V gene's germline CDR1 is SGHTA and CDR2 FQGNSA. The V gene lost 0 bases and the J gene lost 8 bases, with 8 bases spanning the gap. The CDR3 protein is CASSLARGHEQFF. CDR3 sequence (DNA): TGTGCCAGCAGCTTAGCGAGGGGCCATGAGCAGTTCTTC.

The J gene is TRBJ2-1, the V gene TRBV9, with 9 positions matching TRBD2. Germline V gene sequence: CDR1 SGDLS, CDR2 YYNGEE. V was clipped by 3 bases and J by 2 bases; unmatched bases: 9. The length of the CDR3 is 17 residues. The CDR3 reads CASSEQGSGGTYNEQFF. For the CDR3, the DNA is TGTGCCAGCAGCGAACAAGGGAGCGGGGGGACCTACAATGAGCAGTTCTTC.

V and J are TRBV18 and TRBJ1-2, with D possibly matching TRBD1 (5 bases). Looked up from germline, CDR1 is KGHSH and CDR2 is LQKENI. The CDR3 loop spans 15 amino acids. V lost 3 bases to trimming and J lost 8 bases, with 19 bases between them. The DNA of the CDR3 is TGTGCCAGCTCACCCCGTGGAGGGACTCTAGGGGGCTACACCTTC. Amino acid sequence: CASSPRGGTLGGYTF.

The chain has TRBV10-3 and TRBJ1-2; D uncertain. Germline V gene lookup returns CDR1 ENHRY and CDR2 SYGVKD. The CDR3 consists of 16 residues. Trimming took off 2 bases at V and 0 bases at J, with 13 bases between the two ends. In nucleotides, the CDR3 is TGTGCCATCAGTGAGCCCTTCAGAGGCTCTAACTATGGCTACACCTTC. Encoded protein: CAISEPFRGSNYGYTF.

J is TRBJ2-7 and V is TRBV6-6; maybe TRBD1 (6 bases). The V gene's germline CDR1 is MNHNY and CDR2 SVGAGI (reference sequence). V was trimmed by 6 bases and J by 3 bases, leaving 21 bases between them. This CDR3 comprises 16 residues. CDR3 sequence reads: CASSTNREFLRYEQYF. CDR3 bases: TGTGCCAGCAGCACGAACAGGGAATTTCTACGCTACGAGCAGTACTTC.

The CDR3 region has the DNA TGTGCCAGCAGCCCTTGGGACCTGGATACGCAGTATTTT. Amino acids: CASSPWDLDTQYF. The gene calls are TRBV14 and TRBJ2-3, with D perhaps assigned TRBD1 or TRBD2 (5 bases each). This CDR3 spans 13 amino acids. Per the germline V gene, CDR1 is SGHDN and CDR2 is FVKESK. V was cut by 4 bases and J by 6 bases, with 11 bases left in between.

The chain has TRBV5-4 and TRBJ2-3; either TRBD1 or TRBD2 may fit D (5 bases each). In germline, CDR1 is SGHNT, CDR2 YYREEE (reference sequence). CDR3 length: 13 amino acids. V was trimmed by 4 bases and J by 8 bases, leaving 14 bases between them. The CDR3 DNA sequence: TGTGCCAGCAGCCCGGGCGTTGGGGGTACGCAGTATTTT. It specifies CASSPGVGGTQYF.